A single T cell receptor beta chain is shown here with its context. Its matching antigen is unknown. The sample is drawn from a study of molecular identifiers for immune sequencing clone quantification. Study background: Five aliquots were made in replicates from the RNA of about 19,000 or 110,000 naive CD8 cells, and four were sequenced.

CDR1 is SGHAT, CDR2 FQDESV, per germline (reference sequence). Trimming pared 5 bases from V and 4 bases from J, leaving 18 bases between. The CDR3 is made up of 15 amino acids. Previously described methods with listed TCR primers produced the bulk TCR libraries. Via MiXCR, TCRdb re-called the PCR reads, giving one row per CDR3 protein. Of about 510,000 distinct CDR3 sequences listed, about 25% are singletons. General study results and limits: One cell's worth of spiked Jurkat TCR RNA was reportedly detectable among 850,000 to 1,000,000 naive cells. Clones with over 20 RNA copies captured over 99% of effector molecules but under 1% of naive ones.

The genes are TRBV11-1 and TRBJ2-7; a possible D gene is TRBD2 (5 bases). The sequencing sample was made of naive CD8+ T cells from blood, with Jurkat cell RNA spiked in. The subset is: FACS-sorted CD8+CD4-CCR7+CD45RA+ naive T cells. The TCR was taken from a human donor in good health. Some libraries in this study had Jurkat cell RNA spiked in. The CDR3 DNA is TGTGCCAGCAGCCGCGGTGCGAGGGAGATTTACGAGCAGTACTTC. This codes for CASSRGAREIYEQYF.